This passage covers 5 T cell receptor beta chains from one sample sequenced in a study of T cell responses to AZD1222 COVID-19 vaccine. The repertoire was sequenced with immunoSEQ multiplex PCR; TCRdb's copy has only in-frame clones and lacks some. In the table there are some 150,000 clones, 85% to 90% of which are singletons. The sequencing used peripheral blood, collected 28 days after the second AZD1222 dose. These receptors came from an adult who received the AZD1222 COVID-19 vaccine.

The J gene is TRBJ2-5, the V gene TRBV5-6; 9 nucleotides line up with TRBD2. This CDR3 has 17 amino acids. The J segment lost 0 bases and the V segment lost 3 bases, leaving 9 bases of the junction unmatched. Germline-derived CDR1 and CDR2 are SGHDT and YYEEEE. CDR3 bases: TGTGCCAGCAGCTCCTACACTAGCGGGTATTACCAAGAGACCCAGTACTTC. It yields the protein CASSSYTSGYYQETQYF.

V gene TRBV7-2 combines with J gene TRBJ1-6; no firm D call. CDR1 and CDR2 from the germline V gene are SGHTA and FQGNSA. V was trimmed by 2 bases and J by 7 bases, leaving 6 bases between them. The length of the CDR3 is 13 residues. The CDR3: CASSLLKNSPLHF. The CDR3 nucleotides read TGTGCCAGCAGCTTACTTAAGAATTCACCCCTCCACTTT.

This chain uses TRBV7-9 with TRBJ1-2; no firm D call. The CDR3 runs to 13 residues. Germline CDR1 reads SEHNR; CDR2 reads FQNEAQ (reference sequence). V was pared by 3 bases and J by 8 bases, with 13 bases between. For the CDR3, the DNA is TGTGCCAGCAGCTTGCCAGCTAGCTACGGCTACACCTTC. Its protein is CASSLPASYGYTF.

The genes are TRBV18 and TRBJ1-4; D possibly corresponds to TRBD1 (5 bases). Trimming cost V 2 bases and J 1 base, with 11 bases left between them. Germline CDR1 reads KGHSH; CDR2 reads LQKENI. The CDR3 covers 16 residues. The CDR3 DNA is TGTGCCAGCTCACCAGTCTTGGGGGAAACTAATGAAAAACTGTTTTTT. Protein product: CASSPVLGETNEKLFF.

This clone was recorded once. This sequence joins TRBV11-2 and TRBJ1-2, with a tentative D call TRBD1 (6 bases). Trimming stripped 1 base from V and 2 bases from J, with 11 bases between. Germline-derived CDR1 and CDR2 are SGHAT and FQNNGV. The CDR3 spans 15 residues. This CDR3 reads CASSLAPQGNYGYTF. CDR3 sequence (DNA): TGTGCCAGCAGCTTAGCTCCTCAGGGGAACTATGGCTACACCTTC. Full variable domain (outside the CDR3, taken from reference TRBV11-2 and TRBJ1-2): EAGVAQSPRYKIIEKRQSVAFWCNPISGHATLYWYQQILGQGPKLLIQFQNNGVVDDSQLPKDRFSAERLKGVDSTLKIQPAKLEDSAVYLCASSLAPQGNYGYTFGSGTRLTVV.